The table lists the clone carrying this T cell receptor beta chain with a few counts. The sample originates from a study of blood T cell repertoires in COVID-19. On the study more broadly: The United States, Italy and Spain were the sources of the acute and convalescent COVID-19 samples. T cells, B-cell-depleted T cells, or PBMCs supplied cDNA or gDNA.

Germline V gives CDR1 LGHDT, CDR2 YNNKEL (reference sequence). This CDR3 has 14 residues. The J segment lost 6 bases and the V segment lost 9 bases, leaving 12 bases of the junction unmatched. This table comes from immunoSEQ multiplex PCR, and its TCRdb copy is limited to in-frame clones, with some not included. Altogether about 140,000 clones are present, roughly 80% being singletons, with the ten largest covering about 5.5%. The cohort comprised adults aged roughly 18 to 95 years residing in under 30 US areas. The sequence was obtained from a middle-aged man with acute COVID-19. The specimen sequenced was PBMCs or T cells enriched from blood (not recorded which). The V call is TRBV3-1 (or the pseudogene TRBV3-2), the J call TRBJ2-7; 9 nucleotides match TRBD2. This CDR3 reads CASSTGLATGEQYF. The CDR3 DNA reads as TGTGCCAGTAGCACGGGACTAGCAACCGGCGAGCAGTACTTC.